This TCR beta chain is drawn from a study of vaccination and CD4 T cells after COVID-19. Study overall: Convalescent patients gave post-COVID blood a median about 110 days post-diagnosis, range 35 to 161. Notes on the study in general: The median number of SARS-CoV-2-reactive clonotypes increased from approximately 21 to 38, a change that did not reach significance.

Trimming removed 4 bases from V and 8 bases from J; junction bases left unmatched: 7. The CDR3 runs to 14 residues. Germline CDR1 is SGHNT and CDR2 is YYREEE (reference sequence). Cultured CD4+ T cell DNA underwent sequencing with the Oncomine TCR Beta short-read assay. MiXCR was run by TCRdb on the PCR reads, yielding one entry per CDR3 protein. The data show roughly 8,000 distinct CDR3 sequences, with roughly 50% seen just once and less than 25% held by the top ten. Concerning this clonotype itself: Its antigen is undetermined.

Treatment here: roughly 11-day PBMC culture with coronavirus spike peptide pools or control peptides (ViraFEST assay). Researchers collected the unexposed donor's CD4+ T cells before the COVID-19 pandemic (2011-2018). The TCR comes from a human donor in good health. The gene calls are TRBV5-4 and TRBJ2-4; the match to TRBD1 covers 9 bases. Sequencing was performed on CD4+ T cells from blood, cultured in vitro. CDR3 sequence: CASSVGQGGDIQYF. DNA of the CDR3: TGTGCCAGCAGCGTGGGACAGGGAGGGGACATTCAGTACTTC.